This paragraph reports one TCR beta chain. The antigen remains unidentified. The sample comes from a study of PD-L1 blockade in urothelial cancer. Sequenced by immunoSEQ multiplex PCR; TCRdb stores in-frame clones only, minus some. This sample has around 30,000 clones, with 75% to 90% found just once. Findings and caveats of the study: Lower than median blood TCR clonality before treatment predicted better survival.

The receptor was isolated from a man aged 50 to 59 with urothelial cancer. The material was PBMCs, obtained around atezolizumab (anti-PD-L1) treatment.

CDR3 coding DNA: TGTGCCAGCAGCTTTAGCGGGAGGGGCTCCTACGAGCAGTACTTC. It translates to CASSFSGRGSYEQYF. This chain joins TRBV7-2 and TRBJ2-7, with 11 nucleotides matching TRBD2. The CDR3 runs 15 residues. The germline CDR1 and CDR2 sequences are SGHTA and FQGNSA. J lost 0 bases, V lost 3 bases, and 1 base had no gene match.